The 13 T cell receptor beta chains below come from one sample, sequenced in a study of cytomegalovirus exposure and HLA in healthy donors. In the PCR, 60 Vbeta and 13 Jbeta primers were used. The protocol was immunoSEQ multiplex PCR, while the TCRdb copy is restricted to in-frame clones and leaves out a portion. The sample has roughly 120,000 clones, around 75% seen once. The sequencing sample was made of PBMCs. The receptors shown here come from a woman aged 40-49 years in good health and CMV-seropositive.

The chain uses TRBV7-9 and TRBJ2-3; TRBD2 aligns across 13 bases. Germline V gene lookup returns CDR1 SEHNR and CDR2 FQNEAQ (reference sequence). The CDR3 runs 18 residues. V was clipped by 4 bases and J by 6 bases; unmatched bases: 13. The CDR3 protein is CASSSTLARTSGSDTQYF. In DNA, the CDR3 is TGTGCCAGCAGCTCTACCCTAGCCCGGACTAGCGGGAGTGATACGCAGTATTTT.

This sequence joins TRBV9 and TRBJ2-5; the D gene is possibly TRBD2 (6 bases). Germline CDR1 reads SGDLS; CDR2 reads YYNGEE. The CDR3 has 14 amino acids. V lost 2 bases, J lost 1 base, and 9 bases lay in between. DNA for the CDR3: TGTGCCAGCAGCGTCCGGGACTCCCAAGAGACCCAGTACTTC. Its protein product is CASSVRDSQETQYF.

The chain joins TRBV7-3 to TRBJ2-2, with 7 bases aligning to TRBD2. There are 15 residues in the CDR3. V trimming: 7 bases; J trimming: 3 bases; junction bases outside the gene matches: 8. Germline-derived CDR1 and CDR2 are SGHTA and FQGTGA. CDR3 protein: CASNPTGGYTGELFF. As DNA, the CDR3 is TGTGCCAGCAACCCTACCGGGGGGTACACCGGGGAGCTGTTTTTT.

The J gene is TRBJ1-2, the V gene TRBV30; 7 bases are shared with TRBD1. This CDR3 region has 14 residues. The germline CDR1 and CDR2 sequences are GTSNPN and SVGIG (reference sequence). V was clipped by 2 bases and J by 4 bases; unmatched bases: 7. The CDR3: CAWSTRGVGYGYTF. The CDR3, as DNA: TGTGCCTGGAGTACCAGGGGGGTTGGCTATGGCTACACCTTC.

This clone has just one count. V and J are TRBV2 and TRBJ1-1, with 7 positions matching TRBD1. The germline V gene has CDR1 SNHLY and CDR2 FYNNEI. Germline trimming cut 4 bases from V and 11 bases from J; bases unmatched to any gene: 13. The CDR3 covers 14 residues. Written as DNA, the CDR3 is TGTGCCAGCAGTGCGGGCAGGGGGTCCTCCCGGGCTTTCTTT. This encodes CASSAGRGSSRAFF.

In this sample, this clone turned up a few times. V and J are TRBV9 and TRBJ2-1, with D maybe TRBD2 (6 bases). There are 13 residues in the CDR3. The germline V and J ends were trimmed by 3 bases and 8 bases, with 12 bases remaining between them. Germline assignment: CDR1 SGDLS and CDR2 YYNGEE. CDR3 DNA: TGTGCCAGCAGCGCGGGAGTTGATCATGAGCAGTTCTTC. It yields the protein CASSAGVDHEQFF.

The chain recombines TRBV4-3 with TRBJ2-2, with 13 bases identical to TRBD2. The CDR3 sequence is 16 residues long. The ends lost 3 bases at V and 6 bases at J; junction bases unmatched: 4. Per the germline V gene, CDR1 is LGHNA and CDR2 is YSLEER. CDR3 amino acids: CASSQGTSGIAGELFF. CDR3 sequence (DNA): TGCGCCAGCAGCCAGGGGACTAGCGGGATCGCCGGGGAGCTGTTTTTT.

This clone turned up a few times. The J gene is TRBJ2-3, the V gene TRBV10-3; 7 bases align to TRBD1. The CDR3 loop spans 14 amino acids. Per germline, CDR1 ENHRY and CDR2 SYGVKD. V trimming: 4 bases; J trimming: 2 bases; junction bases outside the gene matches: 3. CDR3 region: CAISVGQDTDTQYF. CDR3 bases: TGTGCCATCAGTGTAGGACAGGACACAGATACGCAGTATTTT.

J is TRBJ1-6 and V is TRBV5-1; D might be TRBD1 (5 bases). The V end was cut by 0 bases, the J end by 4 bases, with 8 bases between. The germline CDR1 and CDR2 sequences are SGHRS and YFSETQ. This CDR3 is built from 15 residues. As DNA, the CDR3 is TGCGCCAGCAGCTTGGGAGCAGGGTATAATTCACCCCTCCACTTT. Encoded protein: CASSLGAGYNSPLHF.

This clone was observed a few times. Other DNA sequences in the sample encode the same CDR3. V usage is TRBV4-3 and J usage is TRBJ1-1, with D possibly being TRBD1 (5 bases). V gave up 0 bases and J gave up 1 base, with 9 bases separating them. CDR1 and CDR2 (germline): LGHNA, YSLEER. The CDR3 totals 15 residues. The DNA for the CDR3 is TGCGCCAGCAGCCAAGATTCCACAGGGAACACTGAAGCTTTCTTT. It codes for CASSQDSTGNTEAFF.

The chain recombines TRBV11-2 with TRBJ1-1; D is unclear. From germline, CDR1 is SGHAT and CDR2 FQNNGV. The CDR3 is 11 residues long. Trimming stripped 6 bases from V and 4 bases from J, with 6 bases between. In nucleotides, the CDR3 is TGTGCCAGCAGGGTCGGCACTGAAGCTTTCTTT. Residues: CASRVGTEAFF.

The V gene is TRBV7-2, the J gene TRBJ2-2; unclear D gene. Trimming removed 3 bases from V and 3 bases from J, with 8 bases in between. The CDR3 is 14 residues long. In germline, CDR1 is SGHTA, CDR2 FQGNSA. The CDR3 DNA sequence: TGTGCCAGCAGCTTCGAGGCTTACACCGGGGAGCTGTTTTTT. This gives the protein CASSFEAYTGELFF.

As DNA, the CDR3 is TGCGCCAGCAGCTACCTACCCCAGGGGGCGGGGATGAACACTGAAGCTTTCTTT. This gives the protein CASSYLPQGAGMNTEAFF. V gene TRBV5-1 combines with J gene TRBJ1-1; 8 bases fit TRBD1. The CDR3 runs 18 residues. Germline V gene data show CDR1 as SGHRS and CDR2 as YFSETQ. J gave up 0 bases and V 3 bases, and 13 bases lay outside the gene matches.